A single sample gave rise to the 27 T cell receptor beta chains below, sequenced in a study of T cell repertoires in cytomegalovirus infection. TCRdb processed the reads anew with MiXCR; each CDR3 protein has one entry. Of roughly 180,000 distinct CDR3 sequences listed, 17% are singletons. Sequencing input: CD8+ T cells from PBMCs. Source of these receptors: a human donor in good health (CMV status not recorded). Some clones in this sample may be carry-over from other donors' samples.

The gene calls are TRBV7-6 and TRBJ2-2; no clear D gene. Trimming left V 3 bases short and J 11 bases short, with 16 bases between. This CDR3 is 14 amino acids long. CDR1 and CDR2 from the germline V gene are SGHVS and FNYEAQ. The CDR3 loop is CASSFPRTYGELFF. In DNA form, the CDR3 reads TGTGCCAGCAGCTTCCCGAGGACCTACGGCGAGCTGTTTTTT.

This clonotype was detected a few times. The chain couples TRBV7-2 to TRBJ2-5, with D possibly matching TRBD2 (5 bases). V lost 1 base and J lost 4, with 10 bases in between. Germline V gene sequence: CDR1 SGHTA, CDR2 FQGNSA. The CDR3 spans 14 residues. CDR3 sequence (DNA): TGTGCCAGCAGCTTAGGGACTCCCGGAGAGACCCAGTACTTC. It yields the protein CASSLGTPGETQYF.

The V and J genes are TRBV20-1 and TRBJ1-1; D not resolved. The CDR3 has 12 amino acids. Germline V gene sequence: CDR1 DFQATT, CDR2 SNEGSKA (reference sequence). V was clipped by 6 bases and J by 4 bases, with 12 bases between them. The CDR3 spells CSAFVRGTEAFF. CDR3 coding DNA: TGCAGTGCCTTTGTCCGGGGCACTGAAGCTTTCTTT.

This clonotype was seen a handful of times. DNA of the CDR3: TGTGCCAGCAGTTTTGGTGGAATAAACACTGAAGCTTTCTTT. Protein product: CASSFGGINTEAFF. The chain links TRBV27 to TRBJ1-1; D call uncertain. Germline CDR1 and CDR2: MNHEY and SMNVEV (reference sequence). Trimming removed 3 bases from V and 2 bases from J, with 10 bases in between. The CDR3 has 14 amino acids.

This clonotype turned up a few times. The CDR3 spells CASSDYDVNTEAFF. The CDR3 nucleotides read TGTGCCAGCAGCGACTACGATGTGAACACTGAAGCTTTCTTT. The chain employs TRBV7-2 and TRBJ1-1; D ambiguous. The germline CDR1 and CDR2 sequences are SGHTA and FQGNSA. The CDR3 covers 14 residues. Trimming removed 5 bases from V and 0 bases from J, with 10 bases in between. Combining the CDR3 with reference TRBV7-2 and TRBJ1-1 gives the whole variable domain GAGVSQSPSNKVTEKGKDVELRCDPISGHTALYWYRQSLGQGLEFLIYFQGNSAPDKSGLPSDRFSAERTGGSVSTLTIQRTQQEDSAVYLCASSDYDVNTEAFFGQGTRLTVV.

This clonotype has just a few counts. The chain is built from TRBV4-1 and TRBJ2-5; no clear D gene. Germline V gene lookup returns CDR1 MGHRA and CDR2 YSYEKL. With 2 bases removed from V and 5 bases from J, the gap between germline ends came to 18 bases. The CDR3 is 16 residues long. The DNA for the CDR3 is TGCGCCAGCAGCCAAAGGTCTATTCGTGATAGGGAGACCCAGTACTTC. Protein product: CASSQRSIRDRETQYF.

DNA of the CDR3: TGTGCCAGCAGTTTAGGGCTAGGGGGATGGAATGAGCAGTTCTTC. It is translated as CASSLGLGGWNEQFF. The chain uses TRBV27 and TRBJ2-1; D might be TRBD1 (6 bases). This CDR3 contains 15 residues. Germline loops: CDR1 MNHEY, CDR2 SMNVEV (reference sequence). The ends were cut back, 2 bases at V and 7 bases at J, with 15 bases in the middle.

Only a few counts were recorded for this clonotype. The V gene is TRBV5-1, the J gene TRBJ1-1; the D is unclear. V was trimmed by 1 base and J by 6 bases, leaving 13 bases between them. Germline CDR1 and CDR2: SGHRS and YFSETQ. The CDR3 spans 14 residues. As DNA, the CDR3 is TGCGCCAGCAGCTTGCAGGATCCTCGATCTGAAGCTTTCTTT. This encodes CASSLQDPRSEAFF.

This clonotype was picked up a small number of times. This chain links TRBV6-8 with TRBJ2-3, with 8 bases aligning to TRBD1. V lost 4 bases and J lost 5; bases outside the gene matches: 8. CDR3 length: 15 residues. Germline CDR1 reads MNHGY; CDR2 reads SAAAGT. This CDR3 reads CASSSAGTGEDTQYF. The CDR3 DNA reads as TGTGCCAGCAGTTCCGCGGGGACAGGCGAAGATACGCAGTATTTT.

The CDR3, as DNA: TGTGCCAGCAGTTACGCGGGCGAGCAGTACTTC. This encodes CASSYAGEQYF. The chain employs TRBV6-2 or TRBV6-3 and TRBJ2-7; D possibly corresponds to TRBD2 (5 bases). Looked up from germline, CDR1 is MNHEY and CDR2 is SVGEGT. Trimming shortened V by 2 bases and J by 6 bases, and 5 bases separated the two germline ends. The CDR3 has 11 residues.

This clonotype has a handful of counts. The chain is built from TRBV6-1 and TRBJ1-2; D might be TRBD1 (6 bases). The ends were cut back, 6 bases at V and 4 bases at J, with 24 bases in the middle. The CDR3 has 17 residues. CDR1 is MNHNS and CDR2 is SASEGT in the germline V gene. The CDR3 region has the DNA TGTGCCAGCAGCCACAAACGACGGACAGACCCCACCTATGGCTACACCTTC. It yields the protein CASSHKRRTDPTYGYTF.

Here the CDR3 DNA reads TGTGCCAGCAGCACCGGGACAGGGAAAAACATTCAGTACTTC. This translates into CASSTGTGKNIQYF. The rearrangement uses TRBV7-9 and TRBJ2-4; 9 nucleotides align to TRBD1. J gave up 4 bases and V 5 bases, and 3 bases lay outside the gene matches. This CDR3 region has 14 residues. Germline V gene sequence: CDR1 SEHNR, CDR2 FQNEAQ (reference sequence).

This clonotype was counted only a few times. Here the CDR3 reads CASSDHRGLDYGYTF. The CDR3, as DNA: TGTGCCAGCAGTGATCACAGGGGGCTAGACTATGGCTACACCTTC. The chain has TRBV7-9 and TRBJ1-2, with 9 bases identical to TRBD1. The CDR3 has 15 amino acids. From germline, CDR1 is SEHNR and CDR2 FQNEAQ (reference sequence). After removal of 6 bases from V and 3 bases from J, the junction contained 8 bases not matched to a gene.

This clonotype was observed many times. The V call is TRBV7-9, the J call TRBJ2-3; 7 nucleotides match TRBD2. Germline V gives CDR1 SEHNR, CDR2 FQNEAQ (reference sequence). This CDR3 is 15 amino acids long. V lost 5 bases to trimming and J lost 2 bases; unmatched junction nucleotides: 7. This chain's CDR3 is CASSPPGTTTDTQYF. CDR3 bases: TGTGCCAGCAGCCCCCCCGGGACTACCACAGATACGCAGTATTTT.

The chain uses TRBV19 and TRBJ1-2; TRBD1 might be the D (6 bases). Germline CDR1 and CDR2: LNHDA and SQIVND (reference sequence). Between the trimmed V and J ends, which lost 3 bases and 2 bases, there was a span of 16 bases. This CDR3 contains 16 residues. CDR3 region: CASSIIQGQINYGYTF. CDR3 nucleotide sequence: TGTGCCAGTAGTATCATCCAGGGGCAAATCAACTATGGCTACACCTTC.

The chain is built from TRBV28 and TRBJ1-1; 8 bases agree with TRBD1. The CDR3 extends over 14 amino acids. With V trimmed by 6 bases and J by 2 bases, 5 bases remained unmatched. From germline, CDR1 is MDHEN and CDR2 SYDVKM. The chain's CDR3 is CASRYGQGNTEAFF. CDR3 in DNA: TGTGCCAGCAGGTACGGACAGGGAAACACTGAAGCTTTCTTT. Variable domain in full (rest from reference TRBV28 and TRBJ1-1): DVKVTQSSRYLVKRTGEKVFLECVQDMDHENMFWYRQDPGLGLRLIYFSYDVKMKEKGDIPEGYSVSREKKERFSLILESASTNQTSMYLCASRYGQGNTEAFFGQGTRLTVV.

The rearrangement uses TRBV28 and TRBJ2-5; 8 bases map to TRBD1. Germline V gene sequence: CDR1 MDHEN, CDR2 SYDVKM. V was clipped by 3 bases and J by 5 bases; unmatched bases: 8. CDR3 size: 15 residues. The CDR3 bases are TGTGCCAGCAGTTTCCCCGACGACAGGGGTGAGACCCAGTACTTC. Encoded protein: CASSFPDDRGETQYF.

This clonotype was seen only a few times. This chain's CDR3 is CASRRTEVNTEAFF. CDR3 bases: TGTGCCAGCAGGAGGACGGAAGTTAACACTGAAGCTTTCTTT. The chain links TRBV6-1 to TRBJ1-1; no firm D call. Trimming left V 6 bases short and J 2 bases short, with 13 bases between. The germline CDR1 and CDR2 sequences are MNHNS and SASEGT. The CDR3 consists of 14 residues.

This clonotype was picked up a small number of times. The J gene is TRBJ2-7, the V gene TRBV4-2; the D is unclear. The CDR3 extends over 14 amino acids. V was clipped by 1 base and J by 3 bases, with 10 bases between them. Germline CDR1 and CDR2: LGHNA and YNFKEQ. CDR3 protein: CASSQGSALYEQYF. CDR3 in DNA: TGTGCCAGCAGCCAAGGATCAGCGCTCTACGAGCAGTACTTC.

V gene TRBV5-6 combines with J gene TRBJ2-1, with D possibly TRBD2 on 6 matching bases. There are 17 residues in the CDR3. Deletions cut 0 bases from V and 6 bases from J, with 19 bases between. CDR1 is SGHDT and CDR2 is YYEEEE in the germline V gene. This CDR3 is CASSLDGGIGASNEQFF. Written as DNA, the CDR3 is TGTGCCAGCAGCTTGGATGGGGGGATCGGGGCCTCCAATGAGCAGTTCTTC.

CDR3 DNA sequence: TGTGCCAGCAGTTACGGGAGTACTAGCACAGATACGCAGTATTTT. Residues: CASSYGSTSTDTQYF. J is TRBJ2-3 and V is TRBV6-6, with D possibly TRBD2 on 5 matching bases. Between the trimmed V and J ends, which lost 2 bases and 0 bases, there was a span of 9 bases. CDR3 length equals 15 residues. Germline assignment: CDR1 MNHNY and CDR2 SVGAGI (reference sequence).

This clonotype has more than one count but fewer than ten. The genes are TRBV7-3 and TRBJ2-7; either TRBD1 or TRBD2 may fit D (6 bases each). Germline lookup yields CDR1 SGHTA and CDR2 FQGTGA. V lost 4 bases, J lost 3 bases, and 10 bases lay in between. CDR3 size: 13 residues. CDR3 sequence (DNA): TGTGCCAGCAGCTCGGGGGCCATCTACGAGCAGTACTTC. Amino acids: CASSSGAIYEQYF.

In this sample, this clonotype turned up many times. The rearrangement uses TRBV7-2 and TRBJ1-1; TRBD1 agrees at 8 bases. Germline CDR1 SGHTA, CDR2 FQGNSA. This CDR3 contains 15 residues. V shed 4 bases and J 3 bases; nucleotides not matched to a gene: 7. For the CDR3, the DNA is TGTGCCAGCAGCTCCGACAGGGGCGAATACACTGAAGCTTTCTTT. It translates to CASSSDRGEYTEAFF.

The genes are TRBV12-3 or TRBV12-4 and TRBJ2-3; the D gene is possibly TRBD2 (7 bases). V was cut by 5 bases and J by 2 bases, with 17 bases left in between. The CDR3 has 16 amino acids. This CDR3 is CASSHRGAEYTDTQYF. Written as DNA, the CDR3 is TGTGCCAGCAGTCACCGGGGGGCCGAATACACAGATACGCAGTATTTT.

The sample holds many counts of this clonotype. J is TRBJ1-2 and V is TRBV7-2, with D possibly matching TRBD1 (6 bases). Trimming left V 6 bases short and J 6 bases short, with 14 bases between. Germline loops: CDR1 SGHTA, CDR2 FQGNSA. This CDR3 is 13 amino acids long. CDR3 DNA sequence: TGTGCCAGCAGGCCTGAGGGGGAGAATGGCTACACCTTC. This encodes CASRPEGENGYTF.

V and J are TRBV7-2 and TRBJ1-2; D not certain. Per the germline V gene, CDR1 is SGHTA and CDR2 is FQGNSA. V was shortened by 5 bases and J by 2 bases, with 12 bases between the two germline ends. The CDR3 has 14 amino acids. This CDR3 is CASSPRTLNYGYTF. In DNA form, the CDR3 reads TGTGCCAGCAGCCCCCGGACGCTCAACTATGGCTACACCTTC.

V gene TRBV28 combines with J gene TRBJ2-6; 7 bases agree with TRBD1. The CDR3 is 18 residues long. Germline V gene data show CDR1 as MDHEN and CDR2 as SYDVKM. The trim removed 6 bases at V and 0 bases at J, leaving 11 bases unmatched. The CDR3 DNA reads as TGTGCCAGCAGCCAAGGCTCACAGGGGTTCTCTGGGGCCAACGTCCTGACTTTC. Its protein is CASSQGSQGFSGANVLTF. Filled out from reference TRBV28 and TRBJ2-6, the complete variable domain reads DVKVTQSSRYLVKRTGEKVFLECVQDMDHENMFWYRQDPGLGLRLIYFSYDVKMKEKGDIPEGYSVSREKKERFSLILESASTNQTSMYLCASSQGSQGFSGANVLTFGAGSRLTVL.